What follows is one T cell receptor (beta chain) and its context. Its antigen is not known. With a J-beta primer mix and a sample-barcoded 5' primer, a second PCR ran about 6 to 11 cycles. Paired-end reads containing CDR3 totaled no fewer than 2.5 million for each sample. One entry per CDR3 protein, called by TCRdb with MiXCR from the 5' RACE reads. The table has 650,000 to 1,000,000 distinct CDR3 sequences, less than 60% seen once. The data belong to a study of blood T cells in healthy people across ages. Study-wide results and limits: Expanded clonotype shifts may have been confounded, as the donors had an unknown CMV status.

The V and J ends lost 6 bases and 0 bases respectively, with 11 bases between them. CDR3 length equals 15 residues. The chain combines TRBV12-3 or TRBV12-4 with TRBJ1-4; unclear D gene. Material: blood. The sequence derives from a man aged 80 or over in good health. The CDR3 nucleotides are TGTGCCAGCAGCCGCGACCTTGCAACTAATGAAAAACTGTTTTTT. Translated: CASSRDLATNEKLFF.